Below, 26 T cell receptor beta chains from the same sample are listed, as sequenced in a study of control samples from healthy donors and cancer patients. Sequenced by immunoSEQ multiplex PCR; TCRdb stores in-frame clones only, minus some. This sample has over 100,000 clones, with about nine tenths found just once. The material sequenced was blood. Every receptor here comes from a woman aged 45-59 years in good health.

The genes are TRBV6-5 and TRBJ2-3, with TRBD1 matching 7 bases. This CDR3 spans 14 amino acids. Germline trimming cut 5 bases from V and 5 bases from J; bases unmatched to any gene: 7. From germline, CDR1 is MNHEY and CDR2 SVGAGI. CDR3 DNA: TGTGCCAGCAGTACCCAGAACAGGGGAGATACGCAGTATTTT. This encodes CASSTQNRGDTQYF.

This chain connects TRBV7-2 to TRBJ2-2; a weak D match, TRBD1 (6 bases). The CDR3 consists of 16 residues. V dropped 1 base and J dropped 2 bases, with 11 bases sitting between them. Germline assignment: CDR1 SGHTA and CDR2 FQGNSA. Here the CDR3 DNA reads TGTGCCAGCAGCTTAGTACCGGGACATAACACCGGGGAGCTGTTTTTT. It encodes CASSLVPGHNTGELFF.

The chain uses TRBV3-1 (or the pseudogene TRBV3-2) and TRBJ2-7; 9 bases fit TRBD1. CDR3 length: 17 residues. V trimming: 4 bases; J trimming: 0 bases; junction bases outside the gene matches: 10. Per the germline V gene, CDR1 is LGHDT and CDR2 is YNNKEL (reference sequence). DNA of the CDR3: TGTGCCAGCAGCCCAACCCGGACAGGGGTTTTCTCCTACGAGCAGTACTTC. Translation: CASSPTRTGVFSYEQYF.

This chain connects TRBV7-8 to TRBJ2-5; D call uncertain. V gave up 3 bases and J gave up 1 base, with 6 bases separating them. Per the germline V gene, CDR1 is SGHVS and CDR2 is FQNEAQ. This CDR3 is 13 amino acids long. The CDR3 is CASSFQTQETQYF. The CDR3 bases are TGTGCCAGCAGCTTCCAGACCCAAGAGACCCAGTACTTC.

The rearrangement links TRBV2 to TRBJ2-2; TRBD2 matches at 8 bases. Germline CDR1 is SNHLY and CDR2 is FYNNEI. The CDR3 consists of 15 residues. V trimming: 8 bases; J trimming: 5 bases; junction bases outside the gene matches: 10. The CDR3 here is CASAGGGLATGELFF. The CDR3, as DNA: TGTGCCAGCGCAGGCGGAGGACTAGCAACCGGGGAGCTGTTTTTT.

The chain employs TRBV7-9 and TRBJ2-7, with 8 bases fitting TRBD2. Germline lookup yields CDR1 SEHNR and CDR2 FQNEAQ (reference sequence). V shed 7 bases, J shed 1 base, and the junction held 6 bases outside the gene matches. The CDR3 is made up of 14 amino acids. CDR3 sequence reads: CASTIAGTSYEQYF. CDR3 coding DNA: TGTGCCAGCACCATAGCGGGAACATCCTACGAGCAGTACTTC.

The V gene is TRBV24-1, the J gene TRBJ2-2; D is unresolved. V lost 4 bases to trimming and J lost 6 bases, with 26 bases between them. The V gene's germline CDR1 is KGHDR and CDR2 SFDVKD. The CDR3 is made up of 19 amino acids. CDR3 sequence: CATSDPDPRLPEKAGELFF. The CDR3 coding sequence is TGTGCCACCAGTGACCCTGACCCCCGACTGCCAGAAAAGGCCGGGGAGCTGTTTTTT.

This chain links TRBV7-2 with TRBJ2-5; D not resolved. Trimming stripped 1 base from V and 2 bases from J, with 5 bases between. Germline CDR1 SGHTA, CDR2 FQGNSA. This CDR3 region has 13 residues. The CDR3 DNA is TGTGCCAGCAGCTTAGTCAGGCAAGAGACCCAGTACTTC. Translating it yields CASSLVRQETQYF.

Here the CDR3 DNA reads TGTGCCAGCAGTTACAGGGGGGATACGCAGTATTTT. Its translation: CASSYRGDTQYF. V usage is TRBV12-3 or TRBV12-4 and J usage is TRBJ2-3, with TRBD1 matching 8 bases. V trimming: 4 bases; J trimming: 6 bases; junction bases outside the gene matches: 0. The CDR3 sequence is 12 residues long.

This clone was seen only a few times. The chain carries TRBV11-2 and TRBJ2-5; 9 bases align to TRBD2. This CDR3 contains 17 residues. V dropped 4 bases and J dropped 3; count of bases not matched to a gene: 12. From germline, CDR1 is SGHAT and CDR2 FQNNGV. The DNA for the CDR3 is TGTGCCAGCAGCTCTGGGGTGCTAGCGGGATTCAAAGAGACCCAGTACTTC. This codes for CASSSGVLAGFKETQYF.

The rearrangement joins TRBV10-3 to TRBJ1-1; D remains ambiguous. This CDR3 comprises 13 residues. In germline, CDR1 is ENHRY, CDR2 SYGVKD. V lost 10 bases to trimming and J lost 5 bases, with 17 bases between them. The DNA of the CDR3 is TGTGCCACCACCCGGACCGAGTCGACTGAAGCTTTCTTT. Amino acids: CATTRTESTEAFF.

This chain joins TRBV28 and TRBJ1-5; D is unclear. The V end lost 2 bases, the J end lost 4 bases, and 6 bases lay between the germline ends. CDR1 MDHEN and CDR2 SYDVKM come from the germline V gene. The CDR3 loop spans 13 amino acids. The CDR3 sequence: CASSLSVNQPQHF. In DNA form, the CDR3 reads TGTGCCAGCAGTTTAAGTGTGAATCAGCCCCAGCATTTT.

V and J are TRBV6-5 and TRBJ1-1; D is undetermined. CDR1 and CDR2 (germline): MNHEY, SVGAGI. CDR3 length: 12 amino acids. The V gene lost 4 bases and the J gene lost 1 base, with 4 bases spanning the gap. The CDR3 loop is CASSSENTEAFF. As DNA, the CDR3 is TGTGCCAGCAGTTCCGAGAACACTGAAGCTTTCTTT.

V and J are TRBV24-1 and TRBJ2-2, with D uncertain. This CDR3 has 14 amino acids. The germline CDR1 and CDR2 sequences are KGHDR and SFDVKD. Trimming removed 2 bases at V and 7 bases at J, with 10 bases between. Written as DNA, the CDR3 is TGTGCCACCAGTGATTCTGGGTTCAGCGGGGAGCTGTTTTTT. Encoded protein: CATSDSGFSGELFF.

The chain recombines TRBV28 with TRBJ1-5, with a possible D match to TRBD1 (5 bases). The CDR3 extends over 13 amino acids. Germline V lookup: CDR1 MDHEN, CDR2 SYDVKM. Trimming left V 10 bases short and J 4 bases short, with 14 bases between. DNA of the CDR3: TGTGCCACCTCGACTCGACAGAATCAGCCCCAGCATTTT. This codes for CATSTRQNQPQHF.

The V gene is TRBV2, the J gene TRBJ1-1; D gene uncertain. The V gene lost 5 bases and the J gene lost 4 bases, with 8 bases spanning the gap. Germline V lookup: CDR1 SNHLY, CDR2 FYNNEI. This CDR3 is built from 12 residues. The CDR3 loop reads CASSIGVTEAFF. The DNA for the CDR3 is TGTGCCAGCAGTATTGGGGTCACTGAAGCTTTCTTT.

This chain links TRBV6-1 with TRBJ1-1; D uncertain. Germline CDR1 reads MNHNS; CDR2 reads SASEGT. V was pared by 3 bases and J by 5 bases, with 10 bases between. This CDR3 spans 13 amino acids. The CDR3 spells CASSDGGGTEAFF. The CDR3 nucleotides are TGTGCCAGCAGTGACGGCGGAGGGACTGAAGCTTTCTTT.

The gene calls are TRBV6-1 and TRBJ2-7; 8 nucleotides match TRBD1. Germline V CDR1 and CDR2: MNHNS, SASEGT. V dropped 2 bases and J dropped 0; count of bases not matched to a gene: 9. This CDR3 is 17 amino acids long. This CDR3 reads CASSESRGPFGSYEQYF. The CDR3 nucleotides are TGTGCCAGCAGTGAATCCAGGGGGCCCTTCGGCTCCTACGAGCAGTACTTC.

This chain links TRBV2 with TRBJ2-3; 7 nucleotides agree with TRBD2. V lost 6 bases to trimming and J lost 5 bases; unmatched junction nucleotides: 11. The CDR3 length is 15 residues. The germline V gene has CDR1 SNHLY and CDR2 FYNNEI. The CDR3 DNA is TGTGCCAGCAGGGCCCAGCGGGGCGCACTAGATACGCAGTATTTT. Protein sequence: CASRAQRGALDTQYF.

This chain links TRBV19 with TRBJ1-3; 7 nucleotides line up with TRBD1. From germline, CDR1 is LNHDA and CDR2 SQIVND (reference sequence). V dropped 4 bases and J dropped 0; count of bases not matched to a gene: 3. There are 15 residues in the CDR3. The CDR3 reads CASSRGQSSGNTIYF. The CDR3 DNA is TGTGCCAGTAGTAGGGGACAGAGCTCTGGAAACACCATATATTTT.

The CDR3 is CASSLMSLFTEAFF. DNA for the CDR3: TGTGCCAGCAGCTTAATGAGTCTATTCACTGAAGCTTTCTTT. The rearrangement joins TRBV7-9 to TRBJ1-1; D ambiguous. The germline V gene has CDR1 SEHNR and CDR2 FQNEAQ (reference sequence). The CDR3 totals 14 residues. V was trimmed by 2 bases and J by 4 bases, leaving 11 bases between them.

The rearrangement joins TRBV2 to TRBJ1-4; 10 bases map to TRBD1. This CDR3 contains 13 residues. The V and J ends lost 7 bases and 7 bases, in that order; junction bases with no gene match: 3. Germline CDR1 reads SNHLY; CDR2 reads FYNNEI. In DNA, the CDR3 is TGTGCCAGCAAAGGGACAGGGGTTGAAAAACTGTTTTTT. Its protein product is CASKGTGVEKLFF.

The chain employs TRBV28 and TRBJ1-2, with 7 nucleotides matching TRBD1. Germline loops: CDR1 MDHEN, CDR2 SYDVKM. The length of the CDR3 is 14 residues. Trimming at V came to 2 bases and at J to 4 bases, leaving 4 bases not matched to a gene. The CDR3 protein is CASSLDREAYGYTF. The CDR3 DNA reads as TGTGCCAGCAGTTTAGACAGGGAGGCCTATGGCTACACCTTC.

This chain connects TRBV7-6 to TRBJ2-5, with D possibly TRBD2 on 6 matching bases. Germline V CDR1 and CDR2: SGHVS, FNYEAQ. CDR3 length equals 16 residues. V lost 0 bases and J lost 7, with 18 bases in between. In nucleotides, the CDR3 is TGTGCCAGCAGCTTAGCGCGCTTGCGGGAAATCGGGACCCAGTACTTC. Translating it yields CASSLARLREIGTQYF.

As concerns this clone: Germline and junction disagree at one end, which may indicate a read error. This chain uses TRBV12-3 or TRBV12-4 with TRBJ2-7; 8 nucleotides agree with TRBD2. This CDR3 region has 11 residues. In DNA, the CDR3 is TGTGCCAGCAGATTAGGACTAGCGCAGTACTTC. Translating it yields CASRLGLAQYF.

The V and J genes are TRBV6-1 and TRBJ1-1, with TRBD1 identical over 8 bases. The CDR3 has 15 amino acids. J gave up 5 bases and V 1 base, and 6 bases lay outside the gene matches. Germline assignment: CDR1 MNHNS and CDR2 SASEGT. CDR3 nucleotide sequence: TGTGCCAGCAGTGAAGGGACAGGGAAGTGGACTGAAGCTTTCTTT. Its translation: CASSEGTGKWTEAFF.